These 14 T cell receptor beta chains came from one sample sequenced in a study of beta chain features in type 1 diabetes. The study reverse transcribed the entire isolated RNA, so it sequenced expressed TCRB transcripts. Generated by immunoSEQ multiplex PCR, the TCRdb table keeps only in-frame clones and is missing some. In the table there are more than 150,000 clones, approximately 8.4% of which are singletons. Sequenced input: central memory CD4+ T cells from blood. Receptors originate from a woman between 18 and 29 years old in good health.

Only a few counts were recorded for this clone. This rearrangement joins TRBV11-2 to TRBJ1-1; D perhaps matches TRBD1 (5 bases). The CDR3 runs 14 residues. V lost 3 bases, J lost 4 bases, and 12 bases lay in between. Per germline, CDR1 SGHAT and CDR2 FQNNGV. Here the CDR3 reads CASSFASGGTEAFF. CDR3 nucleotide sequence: TGTGCCAGCAGCTTCGCGAGCGGGGGCACTGAAGCTTTCTTT. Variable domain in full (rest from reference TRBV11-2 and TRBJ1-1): EAGVAQSPRYKIIEKRQSVAFWCNPISGHATLYWYQQILGQGPKLLIQFQNNGVVDDSQLPKDRFSAERLKGVDSTLKIQPAKLEDSAVYLCASSFASGGTEAFFGQGTRLTVV.

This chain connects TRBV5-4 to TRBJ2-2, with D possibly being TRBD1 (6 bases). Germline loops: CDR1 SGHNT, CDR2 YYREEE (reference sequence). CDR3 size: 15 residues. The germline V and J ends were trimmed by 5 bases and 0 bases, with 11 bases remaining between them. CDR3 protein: CASRPTGSNTGELFF. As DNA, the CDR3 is TGTGCCAGCAGACCTACAGGGTCGAACACCGGGGAGCTGTTTTTT. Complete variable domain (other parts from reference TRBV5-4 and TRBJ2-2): ETGVTQSPTHLIKTRGQQVTLRCSSQSGHNTVSWYQQALGQGPQFIFQYYREEENGRGNFPPRFSGLQFPNYSSELNVNALELDDSALYLCASRPTGSNTGELFFGEGSRLTVL.

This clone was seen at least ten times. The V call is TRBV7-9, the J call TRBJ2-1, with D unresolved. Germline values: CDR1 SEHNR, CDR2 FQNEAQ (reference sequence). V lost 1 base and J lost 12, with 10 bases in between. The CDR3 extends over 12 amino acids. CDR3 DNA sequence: TGTGCCAGCAGCTTAGATAGTCCTGGGCAGTTCTTC. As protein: CASSLDSPGQFF.

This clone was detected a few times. CDR3 loop: CASSPYDRTGGNQPQHF. The CDR3 nucleotides read TGTGCCAGCAGCCCCTATGACAGGACAGGGGGCAATCAGCCCCAGCATTTT. The genes are TRBV4-2 and TRBJ1-5; 9 positions agree with TRBD1. Per germline, CDR1 LGHNA and CDR2 YNFKEQ. This CDR3 is built from 17 residues. Germline trimming cut 4 bases from V and 2 bases from J; bases unmatched to any gene: 9.

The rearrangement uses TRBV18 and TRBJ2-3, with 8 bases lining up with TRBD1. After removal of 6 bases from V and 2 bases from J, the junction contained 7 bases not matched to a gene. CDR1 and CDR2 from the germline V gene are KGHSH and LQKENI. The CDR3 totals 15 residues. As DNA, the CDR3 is TGTGCCAGCTCCCGGACAGGGTTGCCCACAGATACGCAGTATTTT. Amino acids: CASSRTGLPTDTQYF.

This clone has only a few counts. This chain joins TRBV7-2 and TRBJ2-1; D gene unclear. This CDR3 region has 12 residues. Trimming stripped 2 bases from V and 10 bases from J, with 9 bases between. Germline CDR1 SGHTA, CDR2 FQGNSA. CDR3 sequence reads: CASSLYSTEQFF. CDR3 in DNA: TGTGCCAGCAGCTTATATTCGACAGAGCAGTTCTTC.

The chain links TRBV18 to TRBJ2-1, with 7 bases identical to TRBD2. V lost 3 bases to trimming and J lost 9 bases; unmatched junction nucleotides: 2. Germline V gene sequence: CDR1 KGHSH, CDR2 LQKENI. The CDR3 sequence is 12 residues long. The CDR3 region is CASSPPGGEQFF. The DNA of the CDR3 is TGTGCCAGCTCACCCCCGGGGGGTGAGCAGTTCTTC.

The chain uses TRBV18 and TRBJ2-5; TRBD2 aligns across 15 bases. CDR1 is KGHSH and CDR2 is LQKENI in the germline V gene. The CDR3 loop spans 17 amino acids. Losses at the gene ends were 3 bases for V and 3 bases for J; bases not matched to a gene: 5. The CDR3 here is CASSPRTSGGAEETQYF. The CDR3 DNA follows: TGTGCCAGCTCACCCCGGACTAGCGGGGGGGCCGAAGAGACCCAGTACTTC. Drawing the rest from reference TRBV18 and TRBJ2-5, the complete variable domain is NAGVMQNPRHLVRRRGQEARLRCSPMKGHSHVYWYRQLPEEGLKFMVYLQKENIIDESGMPKERFSAEFPKEGPSILRIQQVVRGDSAAYFCASSPRTSGGAEETQYFGPGTRLLVL.

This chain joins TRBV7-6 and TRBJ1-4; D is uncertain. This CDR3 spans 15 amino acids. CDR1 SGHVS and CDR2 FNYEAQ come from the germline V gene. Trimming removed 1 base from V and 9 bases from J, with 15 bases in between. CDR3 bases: TGTGCCAGCAGCTTAGTCAGAGATGGGAGCCAAAAACTGTTTTTT. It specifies CASSLVRDGSQKLFF.

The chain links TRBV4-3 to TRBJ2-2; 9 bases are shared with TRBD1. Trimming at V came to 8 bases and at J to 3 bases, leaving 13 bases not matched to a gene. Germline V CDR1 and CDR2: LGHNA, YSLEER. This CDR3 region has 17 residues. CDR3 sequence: CASANTGGSKDTGELFF. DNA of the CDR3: TGCGCCAGCGCTAATACAGGGGGCTCTAAGGACACCGGGGAGCTGTTTTTT.

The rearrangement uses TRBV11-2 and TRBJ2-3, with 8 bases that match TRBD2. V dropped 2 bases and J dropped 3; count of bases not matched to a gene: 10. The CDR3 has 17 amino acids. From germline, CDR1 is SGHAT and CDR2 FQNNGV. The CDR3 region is CASSLWSGGIATDTQYF. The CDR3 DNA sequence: TGTGCCAGCAGCTTATGGAGCGGGGGTATAGCGACAGATACGCAGTATTTT. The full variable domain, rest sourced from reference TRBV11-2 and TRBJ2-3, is EAGVAQSPRYKIIEKRQSVAFWCNPISGHATLYWYQQILGQGPKLLIQFQNNGVVDDSQLPKDRFSAERLKGVDSTLKIQPAKLEDSAVYLCASSLWSGGIATDTQYFGPGTRLTVL.

Here the CDR3 reads CAISPFSMDTQYF. CDR3 DNA: TGTGCCATCAGTCCCTTTAGTATGGATACGCAGTATTTT. The chain carries TRBV10-3 and TRBJ2-3; D not certain. From germline, CDR1 is ENHRY and CDR2 SYGVKD. The V end lost 5 bases, the J end lost 6 bases, and 12 bases lay between the germline ends. The CDR3 is 13 residues long.

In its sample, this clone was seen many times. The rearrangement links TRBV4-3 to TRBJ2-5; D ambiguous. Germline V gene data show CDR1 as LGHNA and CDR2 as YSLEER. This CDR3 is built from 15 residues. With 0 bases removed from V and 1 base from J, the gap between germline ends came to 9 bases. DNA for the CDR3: TGCGCCAGCAGCCAAGAATGGCAGGTCCAAGAGACCCAGTACTTC. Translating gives CASSQEWQVQETQYF.

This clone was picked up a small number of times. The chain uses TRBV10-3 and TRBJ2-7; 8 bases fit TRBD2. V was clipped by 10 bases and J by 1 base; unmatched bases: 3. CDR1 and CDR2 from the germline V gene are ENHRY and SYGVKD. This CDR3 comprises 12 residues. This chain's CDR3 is CATGGESYEQYF. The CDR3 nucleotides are TGTGCCACGGGGGGGGAATCCTACGAGCAGTACTTC.